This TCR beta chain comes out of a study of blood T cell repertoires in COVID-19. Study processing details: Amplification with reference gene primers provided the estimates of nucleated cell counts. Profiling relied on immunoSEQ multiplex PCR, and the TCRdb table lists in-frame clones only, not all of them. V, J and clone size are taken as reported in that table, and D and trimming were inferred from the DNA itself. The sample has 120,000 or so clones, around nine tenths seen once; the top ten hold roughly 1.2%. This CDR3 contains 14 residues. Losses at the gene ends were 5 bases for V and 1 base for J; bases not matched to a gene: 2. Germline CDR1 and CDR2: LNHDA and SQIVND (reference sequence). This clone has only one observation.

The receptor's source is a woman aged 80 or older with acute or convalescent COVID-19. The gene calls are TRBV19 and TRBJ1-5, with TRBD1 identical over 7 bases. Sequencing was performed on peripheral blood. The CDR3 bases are TGTGCCAGTAGTGCGGGACAGAGCAATCAGCCCCAGCATTTT. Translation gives CASSAGQSNQPQHF.